This T cell receptor beta chain emerged from a study of beta chain features in type 1 diabetes. The overall study: Patients were similar to healthy donors in age and gender (as well as in cell yields).

The entirety of the isolated RNA underwent reverse transcription, so expressed TCRB transcripts were sequenced. The protocol was immunoSEQ multiplex PCR, while the TCRdb copy is restricted to in-frame clones and leaves out a portion. The data hold 300,000 to 450,000 clones, with 10% to 15% observed a single time. The V gene's germline CDR1 is SGHNT and CDR2 YYREEE (reference sequence). The CDR3 spans 14 residues. V lost 4 bases to trimming and J lost 0 bases, with 8 bases between them. Findings of the study overall: In these data, an HLA type influence on TCRB rearrangement remained unresolved. Shortening of TCRB CDR3s, moderate but significant, appeared in all four CD4+ subsets of Type 1 diabetes patients.

About this clone: Antigen: not known.

The sequence came from a woman aged 18-29 years with type 1 diabetes. The J gene is TRBJ1-3, the V gene TRBV5-4; D gene uncertain. The sample consisted of naive CD4+ T cells from blood. CDR3: CASSPGYSGNTIYF. The CDR3 nucleotides are TGTGCCAGCAGCCCCGGTTACTCTGGAAACACCATATATTTT.